This TCR beta chain was captured by sequencing in a study of T cells in Graves' hyperthyroidism and ophthalmopathy. Findings and caveats of the study: Ophthalmopathy was predicted by the model a median of approximately 6.6 months ahead of onset. Most thyroid clonotypes expanded above 0.001 appeared in blood too.

Researchers took RNA transcripts and amplified the TCR beta CDR3 regions from them. HTBI primers were used for first-round RT-PCR of the TCR CDR3. TCRdb processed the multiplex PCR reads anew with MiXCR; each CDR3 protein has one entry. This sample has hundreds of thousands of distinct CDR3 sequences; 15% to 18% occur once, and the top ten carry approximately 7.5%. This CDR3 is 14 amino acids long. V lost 3 bases and J lost 6; bases outside the gene matches: 5. The sample holds many counts of this clonotype. The antigen is undetermined. Sequenced: blood. This sequence originates from a woman in her late teens or twenties with Graves' hyperthyroidism. V is TRBV12-3 or TRBV12-4 and J is TRBJ1-5; 7 bases align to TRBD1. CDR3: CASSFKGAGQPQHF. CDR3 bases: TGTGCCAGCAGTTTTAAGGGGGCGGGTCAGCCCCAGCATTTT.